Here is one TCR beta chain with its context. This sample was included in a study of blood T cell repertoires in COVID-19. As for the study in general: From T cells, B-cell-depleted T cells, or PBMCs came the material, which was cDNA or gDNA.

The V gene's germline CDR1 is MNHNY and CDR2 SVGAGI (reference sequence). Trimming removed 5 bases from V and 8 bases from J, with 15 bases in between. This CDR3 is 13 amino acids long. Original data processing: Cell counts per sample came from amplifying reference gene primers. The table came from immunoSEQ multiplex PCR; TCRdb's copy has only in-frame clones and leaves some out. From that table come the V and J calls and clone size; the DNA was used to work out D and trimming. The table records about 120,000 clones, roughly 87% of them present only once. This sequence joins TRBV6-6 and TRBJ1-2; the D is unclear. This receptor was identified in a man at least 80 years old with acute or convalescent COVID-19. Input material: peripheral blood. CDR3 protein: CASSPSTPGGYTF. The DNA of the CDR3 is TGTGCCAGCAGTCCTTCCACCCCCGGGGGCTACACCTTC.